The T cell receptor (beta chain) described here comes from a study of control samples from healthy donors and cancer patients. Libraries were prepared by immunoSEQ multiplex PCR; TCRdb keeps only in-frame clonotypes and omits some of them. The sample records around 53,000 clones, just over 85% being singletons. This clone is labeled medium-sized (0.01 to 0.1%). The CDR3 loop spans 12 amino acids. Germline loops: CDR1 SGHAT, CDR2 FQNNGV. With 4 bases removed from V and 9 bases from J, the gap between germline ends came to 12 bases. This TCR came from a woman between 50 and 59 years old with lung cancer. Input material: PBMCs. The chain carries TRBV11-2 and TRBJ1-1, with unresolved D. The CDR3 nucleotides are TGTGCCAGCAGCTCACCGTGGCTTAAAGCTTTCTTT. It encodes CASSSPWLKAFF.